A single sample gave rise to the 5 T cell receptor beta chains below, sequenced in a study of blood T cell repertoires in COVID-19 (dated by TCRdb to the early 2020s). The receptor library was made with the immunoSEQ multiplex PCR assay. TCRdb retrieved this table from immuneACCESS and kept in-frame rearrangements only. Not all clones are present; in checked studies, unresolved V genes account for under half, and no reason is known for the remainder. The sample records about 160,000 clones, roughly 79% of which are singletons. Over 20% of the sample goes to the ten largest clones. Sequences were obtained from peripheral blood. These receptors came from a woman of 80 years or more with acute or convalescent COVID-19.

The table lists this clone with a count of one. The chain uses TRBV6-2 or TRBV6-3 and TRBJ2-5; D gene unclear. CDR3 size: 11 residues. Per the germline V gene, CDR1 is MNHEY and CDR2 is SVGEGT. Between the trimmed V and J ends, which lost 2 bases and 5 bases, there was a span of 3 bases. The CDR3 DNA is TGTGCCAGCAGTTACCTCGAGACCCAGTACTTC. Protein sequence: CASSYLETQYF.

The V call is TRBV2, the J call TRBJ1-6; no reliable D call. The germline CDR1 and CDR2 sequences are SNHLY and FYNNEI. Trimming removed 10 bases at V and 6 bases at J, with 16 bases between. This CDR3 has 14 amino acids. In DNA, the CDR3 is TGTGCCATTCCAACCGGGAAACGTAATTCACCCCTCCACTTT. It encodes CAIPTGKRNSPLHF.

This clone is a singleton in its sample. The germline gene is not matched at one end of the junction; a read error may be the cause. The rearrangement links TRBV6-1 to TRBJ2-2; weak D call: TRBD2 (5 bases). The CDR3 covers 13 residues. Germline assignment: CDR1 MNHNS and CDR2 SASEGT. CDR3 nucleotides: TGTGCCAGCAGAGAAGGACTGGTCGGGGAGCTGTTTTTT. Translated, it gives CASREGLVGELFF.

This chain uses TRBV18 with TRBJ1-3; tentative D call: TRBD1 (6 bases). The CDR3 is 14 residues long. V was pared by 5 bases and J by 2 bases, with 10 bases between. CDR1 is KGHSH, CDR2 LQKENI, per germline. CDR3 region: CASSEGQTGNTIYF. The CDR3, as DNA: TGTGCCAGCTCAGAGGGACAAACTGGAAACACCATATATTTT.

This chain connects TRBV3-1 (or the pseudogene TRBV3-2) to TRBJ2-1; 13 bases are shared with TRBD2. Trimming removed 1 base from V and 4 bases from J; junction bases left unmatched: 7. The CDR3 has 18 amino acids. The germline gives CDR1 LGHDT, CDR2 YNNKEL (reference sequence). The CDR3 reads CASSQGTSGSLGYNEQFF. The DNA of the CDR3 is TGTGCCAGCAGCCAAGGGACTAGCGGGAGTTTGGGTTACAATGAGCAGTTCTTC.